This T cell receptor (beta chain) was captured in a study of T cell changes during pregnancy in multiple sclerosis. V lost 4 bases and J lost 10; bases outside the gene matches: 6. CDR1 is SGHAT and CDR2 is FQNNGV in the germline V gene. This CDR3 has 13 amino acids. This table comes from immunoSEQ multiplex PCR, and its TCRdb copy is limited to in-frame clones, with some not included. Of 56,000 or so clones listed, around 89% were seen once; the top ten hold approximately 2%. The chain employs TRBV11-2 and TRBJ2-1; 8 nucleotides match TRBD2. The clonotype comes from a female donor with multiple sclerosis, enrolled in a pregnancy study. The sequenced sample was peripheral blood, obtained after pregnancy. The CDR3, as DNA: TGTGCCAGCAGCTCGGAGCGGGGGAGAGAGCAGTTCTTC. This codes for CASSSERGREQFF.